This TCR beta chain came from a study of shared clonotypes between healthy human individuals. Background on the study: CD8 memory received one plate per donor, CD8 naive two, CD4 memory three and CD4 naive three. Study-wide results and caveats: Shared clonotypes across all four donors exceeded non-shared ones in generation probability. Larger richness was generally estimated for naive than memory subsets.

TCRdb's table, derived via immunoSEQ multiplex PCR, lists solely in-frame clones and lacks some. The profile covers millions of clones, with around nine tenths appearing a single time and around 0.14% taken by the ten largest. On this clone itself: Its cognate antigen is unknown. Other DNA sequences of this sample code for an identical CDR3.

The CDR3 runs to 14 residues. V gave up 2 bases and J gave up 4 bases, with 9 bases separating them. The germline gives CDR1 SGHTA, CDR2 FQGNSA. Researchers partitioned CD4+ cells into CD45RA+ naive and CD45RA-negative memory subsets. Sequencing was carried out using naive CD4+ T cells sorted from blood. The subset was: CD45RA+ positively selected. V gene TRBV7-2 combines with J gene TRBJ1-5; D is undetermined. The receptor was derived from a man younger than 35 in good health. Here the CDR3 DNA reads TGTGCCAGCAGCTTAACGGGGTCTAATCAGCCCCAGCATTTT. This translates into CASSLTGSNQPQHF.